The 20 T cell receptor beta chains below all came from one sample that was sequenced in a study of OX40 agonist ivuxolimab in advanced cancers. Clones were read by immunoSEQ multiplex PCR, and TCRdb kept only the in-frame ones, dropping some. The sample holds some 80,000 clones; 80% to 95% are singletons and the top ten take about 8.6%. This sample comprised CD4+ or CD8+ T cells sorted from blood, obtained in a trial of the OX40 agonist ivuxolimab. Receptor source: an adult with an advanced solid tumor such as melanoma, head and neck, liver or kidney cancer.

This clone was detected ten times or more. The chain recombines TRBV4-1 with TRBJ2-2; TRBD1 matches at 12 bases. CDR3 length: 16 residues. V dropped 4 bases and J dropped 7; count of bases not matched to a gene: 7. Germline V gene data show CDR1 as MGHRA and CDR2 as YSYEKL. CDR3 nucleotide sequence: TGCGCCAGCAGCCCAGGGACAGGGGGCTTGAGCGGGGAGCTGTTTTTT. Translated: CASSPGTGGLSGELFF.

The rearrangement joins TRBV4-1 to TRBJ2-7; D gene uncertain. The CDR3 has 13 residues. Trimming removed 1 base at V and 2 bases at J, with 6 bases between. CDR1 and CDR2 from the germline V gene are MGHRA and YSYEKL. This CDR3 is CASSQASTYEQYF. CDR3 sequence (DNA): TGCGCCAGCAGCCAAGCATCGACCTACGAGCAGTACTTC.

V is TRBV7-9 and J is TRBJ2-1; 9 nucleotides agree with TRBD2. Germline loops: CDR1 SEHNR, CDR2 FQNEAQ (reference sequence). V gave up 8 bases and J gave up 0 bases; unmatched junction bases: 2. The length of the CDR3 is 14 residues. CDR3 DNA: TGTGCCAGCGATAGCGGGGGCTCCTACAATGAGCAGTTCTTC. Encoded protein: CASDSGGSYNEQFF.

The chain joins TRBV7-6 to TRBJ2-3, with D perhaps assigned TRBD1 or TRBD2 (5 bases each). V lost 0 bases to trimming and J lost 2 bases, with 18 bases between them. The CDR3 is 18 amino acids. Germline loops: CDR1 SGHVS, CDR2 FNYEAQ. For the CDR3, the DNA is TGTGCCAGCAGCTTAGCCCCCCGGGGCGGTTTACACACAGATACGCAGTATTTT. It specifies CASSLAPRGGLHTDTQYF. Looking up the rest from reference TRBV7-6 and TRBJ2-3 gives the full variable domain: GAGVSQSPRYKVTKRGQDVALRCDPISGHVSLYWYRQALGQGPEFLTYFNYEAQQDKSGLPNDRFSAERPEGSISTLTIQRTEQRDSAMYRCASSLAPRGGLHTDTQYFGPGTRLTVL.

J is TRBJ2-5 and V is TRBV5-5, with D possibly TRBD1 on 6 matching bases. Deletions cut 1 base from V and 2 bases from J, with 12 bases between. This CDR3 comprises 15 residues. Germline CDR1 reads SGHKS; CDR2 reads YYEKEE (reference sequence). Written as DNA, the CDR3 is TGTGCCAGCAGCTTGCAGGGGCGCGGGCAAGAGACCCAGTACTTC. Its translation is CASSLQGRGQETQYF. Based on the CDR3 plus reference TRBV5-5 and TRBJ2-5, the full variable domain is DAGVTQSPTHLIKTRGQQVTLRCSPISGHKSVSWYQQVLGQGPQFIFQYYEKEERGRGNFPDRFSARQFPNYSSELNVNALLLGDSALYLCASSLQGRGQETQYFGPGTRLLVL.

CDR3 in amino acids: CASSPDGFHTQYF. In DNA form, the CDR3 reads TGTGCCAGCAGTCCGGACGGCTTCCATACGCAGTATTTT. J is TRBJ2-3 and V is TRBV27; D ambiguous. CDR1 and CDR2 (germline): MNHEY, SMNVEV (reference sequence). The CDR3 is 13 amino acids. V dropped 5 bases and J dropped 7 bases, with 13 bases sitting between them.

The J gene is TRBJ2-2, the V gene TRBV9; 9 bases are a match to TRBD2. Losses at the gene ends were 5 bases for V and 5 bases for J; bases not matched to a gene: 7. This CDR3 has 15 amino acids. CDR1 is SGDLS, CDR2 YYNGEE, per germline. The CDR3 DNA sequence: TGTGCCAGCAGAACGAGCGGGGGGTCGACCGGGGAGCTGTTTTTT. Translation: CASRTSGGSTGELFF.

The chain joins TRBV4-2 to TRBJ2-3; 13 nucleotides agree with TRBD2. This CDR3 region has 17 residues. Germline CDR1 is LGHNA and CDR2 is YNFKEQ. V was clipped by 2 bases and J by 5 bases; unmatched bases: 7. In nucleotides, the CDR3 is TGTGCCAGCAGCCAATCGACTAGCGGGGGGCTAGGAGATACGCAGTATTTT. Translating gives CASSQSTSGGLGDTQYF.

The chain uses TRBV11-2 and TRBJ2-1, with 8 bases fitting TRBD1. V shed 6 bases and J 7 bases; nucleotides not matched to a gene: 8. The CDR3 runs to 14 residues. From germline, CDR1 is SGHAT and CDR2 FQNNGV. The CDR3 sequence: CASSQNQGANEQFF. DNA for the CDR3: TGTGCCAGCAGTCAAAACCAGGGGGCAAATGAGCAGTTCTTC.

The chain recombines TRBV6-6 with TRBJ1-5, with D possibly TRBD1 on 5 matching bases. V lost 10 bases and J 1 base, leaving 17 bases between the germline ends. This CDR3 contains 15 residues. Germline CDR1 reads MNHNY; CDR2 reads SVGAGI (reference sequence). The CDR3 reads CAIQTGPGSNQPQHF. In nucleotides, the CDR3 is TGTGCCATCCAAACAGGTCCAGGGAGCAATCAGCCCCAGCATTTT.

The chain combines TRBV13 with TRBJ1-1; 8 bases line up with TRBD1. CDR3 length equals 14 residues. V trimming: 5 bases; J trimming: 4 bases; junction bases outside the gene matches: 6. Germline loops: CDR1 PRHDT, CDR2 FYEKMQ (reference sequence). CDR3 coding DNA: TGTGCCAGCAGCCACACAGGGGGTGTCACTGAAGCTTTCTTT. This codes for CASSHTGGVTEAFF.

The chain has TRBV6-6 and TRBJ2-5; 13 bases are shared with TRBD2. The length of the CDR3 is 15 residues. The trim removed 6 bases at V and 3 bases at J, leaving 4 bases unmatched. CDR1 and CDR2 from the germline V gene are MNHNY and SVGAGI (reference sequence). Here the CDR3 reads CASRRLAGGEETQYF. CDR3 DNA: TGTGCCAGCAGACGACTAGCGGGGGGCGAAGAGACCCAGTACTTC.

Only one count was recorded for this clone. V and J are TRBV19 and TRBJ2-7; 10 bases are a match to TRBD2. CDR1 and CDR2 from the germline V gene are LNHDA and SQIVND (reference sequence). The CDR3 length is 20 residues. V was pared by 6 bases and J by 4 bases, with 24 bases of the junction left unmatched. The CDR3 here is CASSQKAGGPGDYHPYEQYF. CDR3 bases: TGTGCCAGTAGCCAAAAAGCGGGGGGGCCGGGGGACTACCATCCATACGAGCAGTACTTC.

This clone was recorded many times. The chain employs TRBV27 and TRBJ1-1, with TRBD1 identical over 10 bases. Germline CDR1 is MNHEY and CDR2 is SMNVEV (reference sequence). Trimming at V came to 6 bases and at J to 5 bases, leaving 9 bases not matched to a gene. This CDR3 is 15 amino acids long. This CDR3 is CASSWPGQGRTEAFF. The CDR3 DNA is TGTGCCAGCAGCTGGCCGGGACAGGGGAGGACTGAAGCTTTCTTT.

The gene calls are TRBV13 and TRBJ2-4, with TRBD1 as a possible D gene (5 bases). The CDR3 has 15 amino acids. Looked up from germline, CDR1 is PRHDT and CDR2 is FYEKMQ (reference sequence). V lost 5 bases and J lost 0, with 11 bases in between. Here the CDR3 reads CASSHRQLAKNIQYF. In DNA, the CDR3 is TGTGCCAGCAGCCATCGACAGTTAGCCAAAAACATTCAGTACTTC.

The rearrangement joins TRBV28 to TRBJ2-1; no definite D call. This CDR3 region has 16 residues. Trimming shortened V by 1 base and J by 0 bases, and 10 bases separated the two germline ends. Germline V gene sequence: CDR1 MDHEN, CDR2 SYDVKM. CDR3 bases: TGTGCCAGCAGTTTATTGGGCGGCAGCTCCTACAATGAGCAGTTCTTC. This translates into CASSLLGGSSYNEQFF.

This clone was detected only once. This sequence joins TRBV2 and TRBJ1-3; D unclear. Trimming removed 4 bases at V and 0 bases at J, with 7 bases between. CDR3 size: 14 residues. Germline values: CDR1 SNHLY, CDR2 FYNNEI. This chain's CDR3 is CASSVGNSGNTIYF. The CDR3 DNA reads TGTGCCAGCAGTGTCGGCAACTCTGGAAACACCATATATTTT.

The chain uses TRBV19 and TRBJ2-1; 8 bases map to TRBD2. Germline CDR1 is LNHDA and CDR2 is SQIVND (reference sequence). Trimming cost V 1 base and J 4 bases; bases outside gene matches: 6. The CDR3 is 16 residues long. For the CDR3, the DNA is TGTGCCAGTAGTATAGGAACGGGAGGGAATTACAATGAGCAGTTCTTC. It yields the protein CASSIGTGGNYNEQFF.

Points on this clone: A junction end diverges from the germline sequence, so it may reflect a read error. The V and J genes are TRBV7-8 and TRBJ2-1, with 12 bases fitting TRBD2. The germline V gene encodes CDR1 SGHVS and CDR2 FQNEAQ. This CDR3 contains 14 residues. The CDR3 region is CASSLAGGIYEQFF. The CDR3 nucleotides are TGTGCCAGCAGCCTAGCGGGGGGGATATATGAGCAGTTCTTC.

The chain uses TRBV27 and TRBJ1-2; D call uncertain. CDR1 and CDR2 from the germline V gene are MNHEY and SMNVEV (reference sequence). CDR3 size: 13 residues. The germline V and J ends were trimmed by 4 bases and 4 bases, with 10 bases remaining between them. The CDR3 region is CASSWGTSYGYTF. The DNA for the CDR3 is TGTGCCAGCAGTTGGGGAACCTCCTATGGCTACACCTTC.